The rows below give T cell receptor beta chains drawn from one sample of a study of blood T cell repertoires in COVID-19. Here immunoSEQ multiplex PCR was the method, and the copy in TCRdb shows in-frame clones only, minus some. The sample carries around 160,000 clones, approximately 80% recorded once. Material for sequencing was peripheral blood. Receptor source: a human donor in a cohort sampled during active COVID-19. Each CDR3 is given with its conserved first and last residue. D genes are given only for firm matches. A row's size may be missing; if present it is once, few, many or a size class.

D gene: TRBD1
V gene: TRBV9
clone size: once
J gene: TRBJ1-1
CDR3 DNA: TGTGCCAGCAGCGTAGGAGGACAGGGGGGCACTGAAGCTTTCTTT
CDR3 protein: CASSVGGQGGTEAFF

D gene: TRBD1
V gene: TRBV6-6
clone size: -
J gene: TRBJ1-2
CDR3 DNA: TGTGCCAGCAGCATGGGACAGTTCTATGGCTACACCTTC
CDR3 protein: CASSMGQFYGYTF

D gene: TRBD2
V gene: TRBV5-5
clone size: once
J gene: TRBJ2-2
CDR3 DNA: TGTGCCAGCAGCTTGGAGGGCAGCGGGGGGATCACCGGGGAGCTGTTTTTT
CDR3 protein: CASSLEGSGGITGELFF

D gene: TRBD1
V gene: TRBV18
clone size: -
J gene: TRBJ1-4
CDR3 DNA: TGTGCCAGCTCACCAGGGACAGGGAGGAGTGAAAAACTGTTTTTT
CDR3 protein: CASSPGTGRSEKLFF

D gene: TRBD2
V gene: TRBV5-1
clone size: -
J gene: TRBJ2-3
CDR3 DNA: TGCGCCAGCAGCAACATAGCGGGGAGCACAGATACGCAGTATTTT
CDR3 protein: CASSNIAGSTDTQYF

D gene: -
V gene: TRBV19
clone size: -
J gene: TRBJ1-2
CDR3 DNA: TGTGCCAGTAGCCGGGGGGAGAACTTCAACTATGGCTACACCTTC
CDR3 protein: CASSRGENFNYGYTF

D gene: TRBD2
V gene: TRBV19
clone size: -
J gene: TRBJ2-7
CDR3 DNA: TGTGCCAGTAGTATATATCGCAGCGGGGGGCTAAACTCCTACGAGCAGTACTTC
CDR3 protein: CASSIYRSGGLNSYEQYF

D gene: -
V gene: TRBV6-1
clone size: many
J gene: TRBJ2-2
CDR3 DNA: TGTGCCAGCAGTGAAGGGCAGGGTTTGTTCACCGGGGAGCTGTTTTTT
CDR3 protein: CASSEGQGLFTGELFF

D gene: TRBD1
V gene: TRBV9
clone size: -
J gene: TRBJ1-6
CDR3 DNA: TGTGCCAGCAGCGTAGAGGACAGGAATTCACCCCTCCACTTT
CDR3 protein: CASSVEDRNSPLHF

D gene: -
V gene: TRBV28
clone size: -
J gene: TRBJ2-3
CDR3 DNA: TGTGCCAGCAGCAGACTAGATACGCAGTATTTT
CDR3 protein: CASSRLDTQYF

D gene: TRBD1
V gene: TRBV5-1
clone size: -
J gene: TRBJ2-3
CDR3 DNA: TGCGCCAGCAGCAAGGACAGGGGCACAGATACGCAGTATTTT
CDR3 protein: CASSKDRGTDTQYF

D gene: -
V gene: TRBV6-1
clone size: -
J gene: TRBJ2-7
CDR3 DNA: TGTGCCAGCAGTGAATCAGGGGCGGACGAGCAGTACTTC
CDR3 protein: CASSESGADEQYF